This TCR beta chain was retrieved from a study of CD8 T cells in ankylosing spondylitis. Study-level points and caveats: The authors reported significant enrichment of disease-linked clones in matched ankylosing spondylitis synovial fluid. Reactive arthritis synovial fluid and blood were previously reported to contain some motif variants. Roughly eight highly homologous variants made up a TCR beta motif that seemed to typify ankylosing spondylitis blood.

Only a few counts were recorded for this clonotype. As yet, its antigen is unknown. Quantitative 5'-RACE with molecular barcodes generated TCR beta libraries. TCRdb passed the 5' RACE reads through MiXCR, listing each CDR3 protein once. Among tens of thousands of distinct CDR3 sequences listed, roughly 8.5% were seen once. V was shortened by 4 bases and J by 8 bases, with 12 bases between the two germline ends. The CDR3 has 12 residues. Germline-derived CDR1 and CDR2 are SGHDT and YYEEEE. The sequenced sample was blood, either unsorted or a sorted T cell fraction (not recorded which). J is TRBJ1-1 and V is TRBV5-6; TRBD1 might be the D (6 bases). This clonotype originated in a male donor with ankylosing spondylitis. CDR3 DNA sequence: TGTGCCAGCAGCCCGGGGGGCAGCGAAGCTTTCTTT. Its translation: CASSPGGSEAFF.